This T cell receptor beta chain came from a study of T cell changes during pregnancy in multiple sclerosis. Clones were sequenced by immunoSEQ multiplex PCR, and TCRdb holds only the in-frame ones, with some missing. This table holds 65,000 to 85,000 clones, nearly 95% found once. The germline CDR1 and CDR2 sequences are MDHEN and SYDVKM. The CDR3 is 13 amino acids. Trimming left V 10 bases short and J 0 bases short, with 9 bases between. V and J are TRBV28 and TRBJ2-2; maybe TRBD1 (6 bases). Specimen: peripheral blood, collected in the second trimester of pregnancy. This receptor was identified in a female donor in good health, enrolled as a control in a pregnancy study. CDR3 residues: CATGQTNTGELFF. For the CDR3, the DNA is TGTGCCACCGGACAGACGAACACCGGGGAGCTGTTTTTT.